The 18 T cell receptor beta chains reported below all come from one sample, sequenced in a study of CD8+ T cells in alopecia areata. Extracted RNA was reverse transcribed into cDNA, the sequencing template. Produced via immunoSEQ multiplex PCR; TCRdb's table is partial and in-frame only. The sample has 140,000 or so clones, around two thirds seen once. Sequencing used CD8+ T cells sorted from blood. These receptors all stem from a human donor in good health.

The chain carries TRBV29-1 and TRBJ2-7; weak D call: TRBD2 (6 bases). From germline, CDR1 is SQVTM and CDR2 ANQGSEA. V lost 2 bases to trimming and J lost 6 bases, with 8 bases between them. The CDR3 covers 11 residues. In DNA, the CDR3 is TGCAGCGTTGAAATGGAGGGCGAGCAGTACTTC. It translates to CSVEMEGEQYF.

In DNA form, the CDR3 reads TGTGCCAGCAGACTAGCGGGAGACAATGAGCAGTTCTTC. Encoded protein: CASRLAGDNEQFF. This rearrangement joins TRBV6-5 to TRBJ2-1, with TRBD2 matching over 11 bases. J was trimmed by 5 bases and V by 6 bases; bases with no gene match: 0. The CDR3 contains 13 residues. Germline values: CDR1 MNHEY, CDR2 SVGAGI.

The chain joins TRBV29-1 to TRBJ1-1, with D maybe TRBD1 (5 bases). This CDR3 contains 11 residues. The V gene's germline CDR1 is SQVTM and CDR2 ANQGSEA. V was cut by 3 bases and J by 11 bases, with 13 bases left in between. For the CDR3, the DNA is TGCAGCGTTGAGGGTCGGGACCGGGCTTTCTTT. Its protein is CSVEGRDRAFF.

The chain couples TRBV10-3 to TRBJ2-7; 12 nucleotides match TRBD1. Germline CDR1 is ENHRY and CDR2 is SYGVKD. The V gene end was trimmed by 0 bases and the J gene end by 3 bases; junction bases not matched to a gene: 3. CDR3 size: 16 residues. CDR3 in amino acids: CAISESGQGAYYEQYF. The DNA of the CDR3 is TGTGCCATCAGTGAGTCGGGACAGGGGGCCTACTACGAGCAGTACTTC.

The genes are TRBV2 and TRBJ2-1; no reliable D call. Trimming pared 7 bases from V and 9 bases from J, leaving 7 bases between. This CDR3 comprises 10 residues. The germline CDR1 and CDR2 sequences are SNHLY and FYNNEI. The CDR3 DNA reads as TGTGCCAGCACAGGTGCTGAGCAGTTCTTC. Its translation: CASTGAEQFF.

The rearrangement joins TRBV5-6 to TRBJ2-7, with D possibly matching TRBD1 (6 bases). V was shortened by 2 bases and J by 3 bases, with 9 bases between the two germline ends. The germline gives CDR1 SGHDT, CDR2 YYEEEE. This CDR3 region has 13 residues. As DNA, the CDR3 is TGTGCCAGCAGCTTCCAAGGGGGCTACGAGCAGTACTTC. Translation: CASSFQGGYEQYF.

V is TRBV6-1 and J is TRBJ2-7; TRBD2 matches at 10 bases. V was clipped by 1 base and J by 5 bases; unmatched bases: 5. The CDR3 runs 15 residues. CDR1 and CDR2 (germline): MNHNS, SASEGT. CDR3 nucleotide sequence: TGTGCCAGCAGTGAAGGGACTAGCGGAGGGGACGAGCAGTACTTC. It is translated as CASSEGTSGGDEQYF.

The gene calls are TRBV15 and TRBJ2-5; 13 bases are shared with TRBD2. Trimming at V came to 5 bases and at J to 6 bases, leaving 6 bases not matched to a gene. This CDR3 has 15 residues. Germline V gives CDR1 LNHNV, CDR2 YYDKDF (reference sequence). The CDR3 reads CATSLRTSGSQTQYF. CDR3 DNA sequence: TGTGCCACCAGCTTACGGACTAGCGGGAGTCAGACCCAGTACTTC.

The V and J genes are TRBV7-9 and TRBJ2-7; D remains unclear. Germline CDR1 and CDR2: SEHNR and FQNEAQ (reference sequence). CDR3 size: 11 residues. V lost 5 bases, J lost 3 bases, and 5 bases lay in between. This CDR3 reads CASSTNYEQYF. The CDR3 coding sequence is TGTGCCAGCAGCACAAACTACGAGCAGTACTTC.

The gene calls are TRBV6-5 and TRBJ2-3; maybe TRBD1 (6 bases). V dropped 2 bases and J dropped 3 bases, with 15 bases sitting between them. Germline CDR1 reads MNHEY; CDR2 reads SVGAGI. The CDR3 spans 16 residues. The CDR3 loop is CASSYDVTGGTDTQYF. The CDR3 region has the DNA TGTGCCAGCAGTTACGATGTGACAGGCGGAACAGATACGCAGTATTTT.

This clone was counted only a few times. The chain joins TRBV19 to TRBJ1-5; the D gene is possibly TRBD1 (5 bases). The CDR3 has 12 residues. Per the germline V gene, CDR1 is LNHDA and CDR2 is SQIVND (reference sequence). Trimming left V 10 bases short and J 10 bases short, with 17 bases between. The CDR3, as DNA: TGTGCCACCGGGGCAGGTTTGGAACCCCAGCATTTT. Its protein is CATGAGLEPQHF.

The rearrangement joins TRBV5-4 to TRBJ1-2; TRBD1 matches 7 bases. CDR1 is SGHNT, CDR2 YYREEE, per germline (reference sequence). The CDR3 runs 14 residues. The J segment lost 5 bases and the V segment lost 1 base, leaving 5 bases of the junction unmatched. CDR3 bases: TGTGCCAGCAGCTTGACCCAGACAGGGTATGGCTACACCTTC. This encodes CASSLTQTGYGYTF.

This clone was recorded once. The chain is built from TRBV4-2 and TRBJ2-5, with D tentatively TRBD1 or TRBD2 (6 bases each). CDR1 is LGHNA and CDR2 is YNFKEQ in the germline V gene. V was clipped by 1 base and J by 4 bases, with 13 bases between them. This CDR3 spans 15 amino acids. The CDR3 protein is CASSQAEGGSETQYF. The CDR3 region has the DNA TGTGCCAGCAGCCAAGCCGAGGGGGGTTCAGAGACCCAGTACTTC.

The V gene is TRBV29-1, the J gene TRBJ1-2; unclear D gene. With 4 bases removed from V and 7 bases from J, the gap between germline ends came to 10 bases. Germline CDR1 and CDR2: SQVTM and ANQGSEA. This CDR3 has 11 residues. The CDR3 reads CSVARRSGYTF. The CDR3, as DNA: TGCAGCGTTGCCCGCCGGAGTGGCTACACCTTC.

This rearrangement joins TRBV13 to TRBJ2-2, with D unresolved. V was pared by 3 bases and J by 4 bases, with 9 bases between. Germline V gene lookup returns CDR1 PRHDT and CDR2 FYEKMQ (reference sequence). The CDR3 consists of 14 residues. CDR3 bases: TGTGCCAGCAGCTTTACCCGATCCACCGGGGAGCTGTTTTTT. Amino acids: CASSFTRSTGELFF.

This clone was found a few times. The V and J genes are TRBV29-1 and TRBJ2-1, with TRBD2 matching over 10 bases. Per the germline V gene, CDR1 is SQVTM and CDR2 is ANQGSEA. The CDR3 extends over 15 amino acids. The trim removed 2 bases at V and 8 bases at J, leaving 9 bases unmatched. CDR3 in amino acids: CSVERGTSGKDEQFF. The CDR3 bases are TGCAGCGTTGAACGAGGAACTAGCGGGAAAGATGAGCAGTTCTTC.

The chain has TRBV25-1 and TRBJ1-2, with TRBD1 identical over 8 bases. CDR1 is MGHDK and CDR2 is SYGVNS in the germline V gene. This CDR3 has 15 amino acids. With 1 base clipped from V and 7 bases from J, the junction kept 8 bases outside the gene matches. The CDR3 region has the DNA TGTGCCAGCAGTGAATGGGCAGGGGGCGCGACTGGCTACACCTTC. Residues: CASSEWAGGATGYTF.

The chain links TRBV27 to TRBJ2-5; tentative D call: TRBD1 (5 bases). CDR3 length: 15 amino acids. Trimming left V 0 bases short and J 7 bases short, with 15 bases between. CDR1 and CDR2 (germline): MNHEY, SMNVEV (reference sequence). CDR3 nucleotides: TGTGCCAGCAGTTTATCGGGGCTCACCAGAGGGACCCAGTACTTC. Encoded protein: CASSLSGLTRGTQYF.